Included here is one TCR beta chain sequence, with context. What it binds is unknown. Genomic DNA (from each subset) was split evenly across several immunoSEQ plates. In the sorted-subset replicate PCRs, 150 to 200 ng DNA, 25,000 to 35,000 T cell genomes, was used. Clones were read by immunoSEQ multiplex PCR, and TCRdb kept only the in-frame ones, dropping some. The data hold 2,100,000 or so clones, with approximately 95% observed a single time. These data are taken from a study of shared clonotypes between healthy human individuals. The study's findings and limits: The sampled material consisted only of blood, and tissue repertoires are likely to differ.

There are 15 residues in the CDR3. The V gene lost 4 bases and the J gene lost 2 bases, with 15 bases spanning the gap. CDR1 is SGHRS and CDR2 is YFSETQ in the germline V gene. The chain has TRBV5-1 and TRBJ1-2, with TRBD1 as a possible D gene (6 bases). The sequencing sample was made of naive CD4+ T cells sorted from blood. Subset reported: CD45RA+ positively selected. The clonotype comes from a man aged 18-30 years in good health. The CDR3, as DNA: TGCGCCAGCAGCCCGGGGGGCTCCAGCAACTATGGCTACACCTTC. Residues: CASSPGGSSNYGYTF.